This T cell receptor (beta chain) was captured in a study of early T cells in non-severe SARS-CoV-2 infection. Study details: Chains were unpaired, as sequencing was done on bulk RNA from unsorted whole blood. Study-level findings and limits: Private and CD4 specificities were missed by VDJdb matching, skewed to anti-spike CD8.

Separate cDNA molecules each had unique molecular identifiers attached to them. TCRdb ran MiXCR on the 5' RACE reads and lists one entry per CDR3 protein. This sample has 65,000 to 85,000 distinct CDR3 sequences; under 14% occur once, and the top ten carry roughly 3.8%. J was trimmed by 8 bases and V by 6 bases; bases with no gene match: 8. This CDR3 contains 13 residues. The germline V gene encodes CDR1 SQVTM and CDR2 ANQGSEA. This clonotype has ten or more counts. Its antigen is not known. Material for sequencing was whole blood. J is TRBJ2-3 and V is TRBV29-1, with 10 bases matching TRBD2. The sequence came from an adult who was a healthcare worker with PCR-confirmed SARS-CoV-2 infection or an uninfected control (not recorded which). The CDR3 is CSVGLALLGTQYF. CDR3 nucleotides: TGCAGCGTGGGACTAGCGCTGCTTGGTACGCAGTATTTT.